These 3 T cell receptor beta chains originate from one sample sequenced in a study of blood T cell repertoires in COVID-19. Assay used: immunoSEQ multiplex PCR; TCRdb lists only in-frame clones, some missing. The data show a few hundred thousand clones, with approximately 80% seen just once and more than 0.95% held by the top ten. Specimen: peripheral blood. The source of these receptors is a human donor with acute or convalescent COVID-19. The donor label of this sample is uncertain.

The chain recombines TRBV15 with TRBJ1-2; TRBD1 might be the D (5 bases). V lost 3 bases, J lost 6 bases, and 14 bases lay in between. In germline, CDR1 is LNHNV, CDR2 YYDKDF (reference sequence). The CDR3 extends over 14 amino acids. The CDR3 DNA reads as TGTGCCACCAGCAGCGCGGAGGGGTTCAATGGCTACACCTTC. As protein: CATSSAEGFNGYTF.

This chain uses TRBV14 with TRBJ2-7; TRBD1 aligns across 8 bases. V shed 1 base, J shed 3 bases, and the junction held 8 bases outside the gene matches. Per germline, CDR1 SGHDN and CDR2 FVKESK. This CDR3 has 16 residues. This CDR3 is CASSQARGLGSYEQYF. CDR3 in DNA: TGTGCCAGCAGCCAAGCCAGGGGGCTAGGTAGCTACGAGCAGTACTTC.

The chain's CDR3 is CASSQDSGIAGTWYEQYF. In DNA form, the CDR3 reads TGTGCCAGCAGCCAAGATTCTGGGATAGCGGGGACTTGGTACGAGCAGTACTTC. This rearrangement joins TRBV3-1 (or the pseudogene TRBV3-2) to TRBJ2-7, with 8 bases lining up with TRBD2. The CDR3 contains 18 residues. The trim removed 0 bases at V and 4 bases at J, leaving 14 bases unmatched. The germline gives CDR1 LGHDT, CDR2 YNNKEL (reference sequence).